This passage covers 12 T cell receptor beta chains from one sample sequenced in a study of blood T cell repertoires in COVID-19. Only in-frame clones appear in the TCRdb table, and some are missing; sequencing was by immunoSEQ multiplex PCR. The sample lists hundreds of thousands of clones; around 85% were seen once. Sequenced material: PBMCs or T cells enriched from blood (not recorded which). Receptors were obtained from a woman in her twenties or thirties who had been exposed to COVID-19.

The CDR3 nucleotides are TGTGCCAGCAGCGCCGGTCAGACAGGGAACAATGAAAAACTGTTTTTT. It specifies CASSAGQTGNNEKLFF. This sequence joins TRBV9 and TRBJ1-4, with 7 positions matching TRBD1. The CDR3 sequence is 16 residues long. J was trimmed by 5 bases and V by 3 bases; bases with no gene match: 10. Germline V gene sequence: CDR1 SGDLS, CDR2 YYNGEE.

CDR3 region: CASSLLWDGGGTDTQYF. The DNA of the CDR3 is TGTGCCAGCAGCCTGTTGTGGGACGGAGGGGGCACAGATACGCAGTATTTT. The chain recombines TRBV3-1 (or the pseudogene TRBV3-2) with TRBJ2-3; perhaps TRBD2 as D (6 bases). This CDR3 has 17 residues. Germline assignment: CDR1 LGHDT and CDR2 YNNKEL (reference sequence). Trimming left V 4 bases short and J 1 base short, with 18 bases between.

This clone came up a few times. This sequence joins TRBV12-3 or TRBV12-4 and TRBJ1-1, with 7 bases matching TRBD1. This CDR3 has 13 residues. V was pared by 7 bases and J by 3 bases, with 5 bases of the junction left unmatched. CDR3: CASTLTGHTEAFF. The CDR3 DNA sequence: TGTGCCAGCACCCTGACAGGGCACACTGAAGCTTTCTTT.

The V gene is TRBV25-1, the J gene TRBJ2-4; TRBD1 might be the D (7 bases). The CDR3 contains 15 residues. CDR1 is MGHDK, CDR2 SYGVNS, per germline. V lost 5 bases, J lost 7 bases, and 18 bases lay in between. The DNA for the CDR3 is TGTGCCAGCAGTTCAGCGGTCAGGGGGGTGAACATTCAGTACTTC. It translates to CASSSAVRGVNIQYF.

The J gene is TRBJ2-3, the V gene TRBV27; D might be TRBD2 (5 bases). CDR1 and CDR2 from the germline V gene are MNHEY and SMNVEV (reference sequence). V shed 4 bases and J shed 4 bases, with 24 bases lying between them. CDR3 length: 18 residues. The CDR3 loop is CASSSPPRVRVEADTQYF. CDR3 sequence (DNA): TGTGCCAGCAGTTCCCCCCCCCGCGTGAGGGTGGAGGCAGATACGCAGTATTTT.

The CDR3 DNA is TGTGCCACGTCGGACAGGGCCCAGCATTTT. It specifies CATSDRAQHF. The chain carries TRBV6-5 and TRBJ1-5; TRBD1 agrees at 8 bases. V was clipped by 10 bases and J by 11 bases; unmatched bases: 4. Germline lookup yields CDR1 MNHEY and CDR2 SVGAGI. This CDR3 has 10 amino acids.

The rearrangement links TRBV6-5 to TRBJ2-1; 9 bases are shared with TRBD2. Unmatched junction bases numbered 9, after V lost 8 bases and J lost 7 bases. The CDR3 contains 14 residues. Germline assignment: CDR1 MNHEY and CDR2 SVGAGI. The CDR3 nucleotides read TGTGCCAGCCGCGTTAGCGGGAGTAGTAATGAGCAGTTCTTC. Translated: CASRVSGSSNEQFF.

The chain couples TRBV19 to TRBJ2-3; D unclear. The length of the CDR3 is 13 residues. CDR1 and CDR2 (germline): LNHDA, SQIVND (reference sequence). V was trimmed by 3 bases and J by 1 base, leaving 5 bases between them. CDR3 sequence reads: CASSMTGTDTQYF. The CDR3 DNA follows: TGTGCCAGTAGTATGACTGGCACAGATACGCAGTATTTT.

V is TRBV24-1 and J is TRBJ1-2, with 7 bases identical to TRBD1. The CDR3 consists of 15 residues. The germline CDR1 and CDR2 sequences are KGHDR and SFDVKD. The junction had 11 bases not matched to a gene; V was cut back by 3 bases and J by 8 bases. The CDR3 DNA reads TGTGCCACCAGTGATCCCGTGGCAGGGGGAAGGGGCTACACCTTC. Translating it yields CATSDPVAGGRGYTF.

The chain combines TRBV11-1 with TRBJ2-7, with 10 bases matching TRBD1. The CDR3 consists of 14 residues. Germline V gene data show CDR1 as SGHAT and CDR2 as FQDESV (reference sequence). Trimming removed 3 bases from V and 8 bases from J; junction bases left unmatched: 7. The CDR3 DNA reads TGTGCCAGCAGCTTCTCCGGGACAGGGGTTCAGCAGTACTTC. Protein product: CASSFSGTGVQQYF.

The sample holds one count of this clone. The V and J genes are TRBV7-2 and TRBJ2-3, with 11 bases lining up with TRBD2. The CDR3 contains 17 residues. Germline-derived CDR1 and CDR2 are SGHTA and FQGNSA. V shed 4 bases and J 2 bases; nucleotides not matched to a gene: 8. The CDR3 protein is CASSSFSGGGYTDTQYF. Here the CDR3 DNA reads TGTGCCAGCAGCTCCTTTAGCGGGGGGGGGTACACAGATACGCAGTATTTT.

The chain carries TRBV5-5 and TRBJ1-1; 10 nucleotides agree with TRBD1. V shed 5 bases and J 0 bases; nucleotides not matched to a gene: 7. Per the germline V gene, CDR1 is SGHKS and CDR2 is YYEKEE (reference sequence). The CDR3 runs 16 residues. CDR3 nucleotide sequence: TGTGCCAGCAGACGAGGGACAGGGGAGGTGAACACTGAAGCTTTCTTT. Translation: CASRRGTGEVNTEAFF.